This T cell receptor (beta chain) came from a study of blood T cells in healthy people across ages (dated by TCRdb to between 2015 and 2016). For the wider study: In model experiments, template switching captured about one uniquely barcoded TCR beta cDNA molecule for every two T cells. Age-related changes in TCR beta repertoire diversity were measured in the study by deep sequencing normalized with unique cDNA molecular identifiers. The donors were divided into four age groups: young (average around 16 years), middle-aged (about 40), aged (62) and long-lived (around 87). Using the same blood draw, the study looked at two additional independent replicas of 1 million unique cDNA reads for two donors, one aged 18 to 30 and the other aged 80 or older.

Findings and caveats that apply to the study as a whole: Estimates of total diversity from one million sequenced T cells were regarded as lower bounds and underestimates. Because the CMV infection status of the donors was unknown, age-related changes in expanded clonotypes may potentially have been confounded. The percentage of naive T cells measured by flow cytometry correlated strongly with observed TCR beta diversity. Compared with the aged group, the long-lived group had more naive CD4+ T cells, fewer expanded clones and increased TCR diversity, a pattern suggesting age selection. Observed TCR beta diversity per million T cells fell roughly linearly with age, and a significant reduction was already apparent by age about 36. Since profiling was done on bulk unsorted PBMCs, naive and antigen-experienced compartments could not be conclusively compared.

The donors were 40 or so Caucasian individuals from Russia, aged about 6 to 95 years, who were systemically healthy. Each donor gave about 10 milliliters of peripheral blood, drawn into EDTA-treated Vacutainer tubes. Ficoll-Paque density-gradient centrifugation was used to isolate PBMCs, with at least 7 million per sample. Trizol reagent was used to extract total RNA from PBMCs, with at least 6 micrograms per sample. For every donor, an aliquot of PBMCs went through flow cytometry to measure the percentages of naive CD45RAhigh/CD27high T cells. The CDR3, from cysteine to phenylalanine, totals 15 residues. Left in the record is the CDR3 DNA by itself, 45 bases read in frame from the first base. CDR1 and CDR2 (SNHLY, FYNNEI) derive from the germline V gene. At the junction V is shortened by 4 bases and J by 2 bases; bases outside the gene matches: 4. Library preparation employed 5' RACE. Sequencing instrument: Illumina HiSeq 2500. A second PCR of 7 to 11 cycles was performed with a sample-barcoded 5' primer and a J-beta primer mix. A unique molecular identifier was introduced onto each TCR beta cDNA molecule by a template-switch 5' adaptor carrying 12 random nucleotides. Each sample yielded at least 2.5 million CDR3-containing paired-end reads. First-strand cDNA was synthesized from all RNA with the Mint cDNA synthesis kit, primed by a TRBC-specific oligonucleotide. All cDNA was treated with uracil-DNA glycosylase and then went through a first 18-cycle PCR with the universal primers M1SS and BC2_uni_R. The paper's processing steps were these. For normalization, 1 million high-quality reads, each with a distinct molecular identifier, were randomly selected from each sample. Reads with shared molecular identifiers were discarded instead of being binned into consensus sequences. CDR3 identification, clonotype clustering and error correction used MiTCR with a Q25 quality threshold and the strictest error-elimination algorithm. A nonparametric unseen species model with Euler transformation was used to estimate lower-bound total TCR beta diversity. The public reads were reanalyzed by TCRdb: fastp trimming at Q25, MiXCR alignment, in-frame beta chains only. Rows merge per CDR3 protein into single entries with the most common DNA and genes. TCRdb's processing, not the authors' own work, is the source of the V and J calls. The sample includes hundreds of thousands of distinct CDR3 sequences, with around a quarter observed a single time. The ten top clones hold 9.4% of the sample.

Comment on this clonotype: Its antigen has not been determined. No clone much larger than this one lies a single base away; base qualities are absent.

The data also belong to a second study, concerning T cells of mothers and their children. The second publication reports: Donors were nine systemically healthy Caucasian individuals: three mothers and their six children. cDNA synthesis consumed the entire amount of extracted RNA, loaded at approximately 1.6 ug RNA in each 15 ul reaction. Sample barcodes and 2-4 random nucleotides were added via the M1S primer in the second PCR. Each mother yielded over 8.5 million TCR beta CDR3 reads and each child 2.5 million to 3.5 million reads. In both related and unrelated pairs, thymic selection shapes the output of TCR recombination in a similar way, with inherited differences having only a minor effect. Related mother-child pairs always showed normalized repertoire overlap that was slightly higher than in unrelated mother-child pairs, though the difference was never significant. No persistent microchimeric T cell clones were detected, at a sensitivity of 90 to 100 clones per million clonotypes. To look for features that set related mother-child pairs apart from unrelated individuals, the researchers ran deep NGS to compare the TCR beta repertoires of mothers and children. On average, the children were approximately 11 +/- 4 years old, while the mothers were about 40 +/- 4 years old. After adapter ligation was performed with NEBNext reagents, the libraries were sequenced on an Illumina HiSeq 2000 with 100+100 nt paired-end reads. Mother and child libraries were prepared a month apart and sequenced in separate runs to prevent cross-contamination. Each donor had between roughly 500,000 and 2,200,000 distinct TCR beta clonotypes identified. Naive TCR beta clonotypes were estimated from low-frequency clonotypes matched to each donor's FACS-determined naive share, without sorting.

Sequencing was done on a sample of blood. Recombination connected TRBV2 to TRBJ1-4; the central 7 bases match TRBD1. The TCR was taken from a boy aged 5 to 17 in good health. The CDR3 sequence is CASSGGTATNEKLFF. The bases are TGTGCCAGCAGTGGCGGGACAGCTACTAATGAAAAACTGTTTTTT. This CDR3, with the reference TRBV2 and TRBJ1-4 proteins standing in past its ends, gives the full variable domain EPEVTQTPSHQVTQMGQEVILRCVPISNHLYFYWYRQILGQKVEFLVSFYNNEISEKSEIFDDQFSVERPDGSNFTLKIRSTKLEDSAMYFCASSGGTATNEKLFFGSGTQLSVL.